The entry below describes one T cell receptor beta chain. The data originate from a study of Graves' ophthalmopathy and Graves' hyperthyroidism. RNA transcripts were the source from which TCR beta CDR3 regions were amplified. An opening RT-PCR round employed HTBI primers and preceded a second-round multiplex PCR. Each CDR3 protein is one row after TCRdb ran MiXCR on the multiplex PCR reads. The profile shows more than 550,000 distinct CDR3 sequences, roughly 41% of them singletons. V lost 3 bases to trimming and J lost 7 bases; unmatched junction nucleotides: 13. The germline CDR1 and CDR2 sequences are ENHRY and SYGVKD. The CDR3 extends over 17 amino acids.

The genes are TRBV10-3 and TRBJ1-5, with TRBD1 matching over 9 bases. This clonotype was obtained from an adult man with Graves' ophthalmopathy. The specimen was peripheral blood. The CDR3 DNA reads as TGTGCCATCAGTGATAGCGGACAGGGGAACTACGAGCAGCCCCAGCATTTT. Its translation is CAISDSGQGNYEQPQHF.